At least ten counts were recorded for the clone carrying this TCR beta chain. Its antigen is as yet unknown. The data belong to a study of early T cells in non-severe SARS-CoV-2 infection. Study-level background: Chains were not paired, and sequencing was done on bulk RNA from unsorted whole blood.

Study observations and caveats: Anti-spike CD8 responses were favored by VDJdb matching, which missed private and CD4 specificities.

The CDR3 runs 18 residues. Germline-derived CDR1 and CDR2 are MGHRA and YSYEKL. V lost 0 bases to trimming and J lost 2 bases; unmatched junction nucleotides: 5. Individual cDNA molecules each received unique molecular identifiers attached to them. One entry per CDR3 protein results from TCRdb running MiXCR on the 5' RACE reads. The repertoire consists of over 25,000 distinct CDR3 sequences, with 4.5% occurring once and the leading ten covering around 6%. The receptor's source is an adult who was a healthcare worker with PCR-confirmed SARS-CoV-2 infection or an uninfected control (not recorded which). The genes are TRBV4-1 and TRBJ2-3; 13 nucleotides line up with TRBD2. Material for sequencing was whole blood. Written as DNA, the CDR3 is TGCGCCAGCAGCCAAGAACCGGGACTAGCGGGAAACACAGATACGCAGTATTTT. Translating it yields CASSQEPGLAGNTDTQYF.